This T cell receptor beta chain originates from a study of beta chain features in type 1 diabetes. Reverse transcribing all isolated RNA meant expressed TCRB transcripts were sequenced. Sequencing used immunoSEQ multiplex PCR; TCRdb keeps in-frame clones, though not all of them. The sample yields around 320,000 clones, roughly 15% seen once. This clone was seen more than once but under ten times. The receptor's source is a man aged 25-45 years in good health. The sequencing sample was made of central memory CD4+ T cells from blood.

The CDR3, as DNA: TGTGCCAGCAGCTTAAGTGCGAGACCGAACACTGAAGCTTTCTTT. It specifies CASSLSARPNTEAFF. V usage is TRBV11-2 and J usage is TRBJ1-1; D call uncertain. This CDR3 spans 15 amino acids. Germline loops: CDR1 SGHAT, CDR2 FQNNGV. The V gene lost 2 bases and the J gene lost 1 base, with 11 bases spanning the gap.